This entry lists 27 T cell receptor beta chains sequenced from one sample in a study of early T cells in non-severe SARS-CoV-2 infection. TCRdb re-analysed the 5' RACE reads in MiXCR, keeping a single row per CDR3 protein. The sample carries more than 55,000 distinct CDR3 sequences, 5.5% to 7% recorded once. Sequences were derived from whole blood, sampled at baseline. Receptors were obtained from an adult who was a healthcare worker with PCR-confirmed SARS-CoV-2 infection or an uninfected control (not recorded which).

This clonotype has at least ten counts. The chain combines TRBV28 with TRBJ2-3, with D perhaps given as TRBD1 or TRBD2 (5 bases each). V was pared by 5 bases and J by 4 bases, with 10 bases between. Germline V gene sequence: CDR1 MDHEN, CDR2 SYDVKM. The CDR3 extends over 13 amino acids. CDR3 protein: CASSPRDPDTQYF. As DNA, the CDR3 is TGTGCCAGCAGTCCCAGGGACCCAGATACGCAGTATTTT.

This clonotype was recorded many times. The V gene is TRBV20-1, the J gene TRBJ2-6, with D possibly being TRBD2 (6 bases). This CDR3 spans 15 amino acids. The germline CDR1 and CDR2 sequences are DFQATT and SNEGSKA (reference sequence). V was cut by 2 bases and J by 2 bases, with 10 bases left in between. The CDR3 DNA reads TGCAGTGCTAGACTATGGGGGGCTGGGGCCAACGTCCTGACTTTC. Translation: CSARLWGAGANVLTF.

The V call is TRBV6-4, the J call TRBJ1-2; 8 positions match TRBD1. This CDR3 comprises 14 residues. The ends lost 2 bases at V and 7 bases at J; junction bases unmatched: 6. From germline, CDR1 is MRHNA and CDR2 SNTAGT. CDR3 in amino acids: CASSDARTGSGYTF. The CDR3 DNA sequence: TGTGCCAGCAGTGACGCCCGGACAGGGTCTGGCTACACCTTC.

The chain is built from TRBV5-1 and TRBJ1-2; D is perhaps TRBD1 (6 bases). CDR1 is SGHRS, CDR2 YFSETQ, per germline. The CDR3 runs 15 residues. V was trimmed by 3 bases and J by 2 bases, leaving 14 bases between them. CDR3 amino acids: CASSSGQGPNYGYTF. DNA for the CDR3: TGCGCCAGCAGCTCTGGTCAGGGGCCGAACTATGGCTACACCTTC.

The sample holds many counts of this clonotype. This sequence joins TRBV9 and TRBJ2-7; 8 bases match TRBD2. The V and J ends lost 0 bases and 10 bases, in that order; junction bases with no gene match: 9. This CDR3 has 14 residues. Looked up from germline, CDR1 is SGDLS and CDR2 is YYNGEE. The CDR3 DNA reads TGTGCCAGCAGCGTAGCGTCGGGAGGGCCGAGACAGTACTTC. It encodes CASSVASGGPRQYF. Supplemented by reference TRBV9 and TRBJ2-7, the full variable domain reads DSGVTQTPKHLITATGQRVTLRCSPRSGDLSVYWYQQSLDQGLQFLIQYYNGEERAKGNILERFSAQQFPDLHSELNLSSLELGDSALYFCASSVASGGPRQYFGPGTRLTVT.

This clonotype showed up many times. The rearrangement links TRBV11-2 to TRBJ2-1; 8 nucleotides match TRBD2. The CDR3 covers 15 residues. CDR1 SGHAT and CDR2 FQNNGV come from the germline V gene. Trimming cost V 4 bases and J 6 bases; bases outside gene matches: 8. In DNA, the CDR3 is TGTGCCAGCAGCTCGGAGCGGGAGTTCTCCAATGAGCAGTTCTTC. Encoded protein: CASSSEREFSNEQFF.

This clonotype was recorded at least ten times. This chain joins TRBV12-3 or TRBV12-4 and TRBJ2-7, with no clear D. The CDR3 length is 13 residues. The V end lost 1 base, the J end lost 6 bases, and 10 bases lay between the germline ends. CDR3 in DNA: TGTGCCAGCAGTTTAGACAGTGGATCCGAGCAGTACTTC. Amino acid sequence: CASSLDSGSEQYF.

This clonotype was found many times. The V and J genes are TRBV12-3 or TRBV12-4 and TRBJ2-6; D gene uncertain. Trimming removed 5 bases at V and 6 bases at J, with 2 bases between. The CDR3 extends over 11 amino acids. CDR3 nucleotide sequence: TGTGCCAGCAGTCCGGCCAACGTCCTGACTTTC. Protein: CASSPANVLTF.

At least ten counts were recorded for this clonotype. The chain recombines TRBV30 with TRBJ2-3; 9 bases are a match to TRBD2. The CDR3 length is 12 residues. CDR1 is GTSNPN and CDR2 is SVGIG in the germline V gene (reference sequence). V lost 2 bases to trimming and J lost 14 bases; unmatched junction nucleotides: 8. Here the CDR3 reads CAWSTTSGKRYF. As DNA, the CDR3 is TGTGCCTGGAGTACGACTAGCGGCAAGCGGTATTTT.

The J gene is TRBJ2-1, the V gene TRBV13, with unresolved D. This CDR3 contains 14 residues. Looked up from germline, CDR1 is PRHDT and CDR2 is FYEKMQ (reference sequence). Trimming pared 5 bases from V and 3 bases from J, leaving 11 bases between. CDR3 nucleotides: TGTGCCAGCAGCAGACACCAGAACTACAATGAGCAGTTCTTC. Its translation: CASSRHQNYNEQFF.

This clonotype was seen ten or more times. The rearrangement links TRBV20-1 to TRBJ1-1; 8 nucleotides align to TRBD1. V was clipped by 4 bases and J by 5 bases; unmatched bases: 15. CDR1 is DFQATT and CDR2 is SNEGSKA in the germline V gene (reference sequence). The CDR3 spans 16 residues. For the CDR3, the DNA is TGCAGTGCTACTGGACAGGGTAAGCGCTTGGGGACTGAAGCTTTCTTT. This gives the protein CSATGQGKRLGTEAFF.

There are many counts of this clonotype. CDR3 sequence reads: CASSLAEASDTQYF. In DNA, the CDR3 is TGTGCCAGCAGCTTAGCGGAGGCTTCAGATACGCAGTATTTT. The V gene is TRBV7-9, the J gene TRBJ2-3, with D perhaps TRBD2 (5 bases). The CDR3 sequence is 14 residues long. Germline loops: CDR1 SEHNR, CDR2 FQNEAQ (reference sequence). The V end was cut by 0 bases, the J end by 4 bases, with 8 bases between.

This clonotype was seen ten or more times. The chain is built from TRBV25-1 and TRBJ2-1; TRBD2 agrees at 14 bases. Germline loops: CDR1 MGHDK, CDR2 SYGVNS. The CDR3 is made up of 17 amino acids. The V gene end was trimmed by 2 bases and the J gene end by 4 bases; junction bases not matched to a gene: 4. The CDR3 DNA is TGTGCCAGCAGTGAAAGACTAGCGGGAGGGCAATACAATGAGCAGTTCTTC. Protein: CASSERLAGGQYNEQFF.

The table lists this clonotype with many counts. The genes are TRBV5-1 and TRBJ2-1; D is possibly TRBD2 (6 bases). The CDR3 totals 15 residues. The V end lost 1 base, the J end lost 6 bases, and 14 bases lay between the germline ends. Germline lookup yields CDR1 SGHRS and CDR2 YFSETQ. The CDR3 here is CASSLSLASVNEQFF. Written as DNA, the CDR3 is TGCGCCAGCAGCTTGAGTCTAGCGTCGGTCAATGAGCAGTTCTTC.

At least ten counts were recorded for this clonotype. The CDR3 DNA reads as TGTGCCAGCAGCCGTGTTGACCGCCTGGACTACGAGCAGTACTTC. Protein sequence: CASSRVDRLDYEQYF. This chain joins TRBV28 and TRBJ2-7; D not resolved. Germline V gene lookup returns CDR1 MDHEN and CDR2 SYDVKM. The CDR3 has 15 amino acids. The V end was cut by 6 bases, the J end by 3 bases, with 18 bases between.

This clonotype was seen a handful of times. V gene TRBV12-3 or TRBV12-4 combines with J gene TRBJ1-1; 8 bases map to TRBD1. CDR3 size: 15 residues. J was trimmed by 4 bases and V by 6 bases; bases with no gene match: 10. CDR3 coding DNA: TGTGCCAGCAGCCCTGGACAGGGTTGGTTCACTGAAGCTTTCTTT. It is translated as CASSPGQGWFTEAFF.

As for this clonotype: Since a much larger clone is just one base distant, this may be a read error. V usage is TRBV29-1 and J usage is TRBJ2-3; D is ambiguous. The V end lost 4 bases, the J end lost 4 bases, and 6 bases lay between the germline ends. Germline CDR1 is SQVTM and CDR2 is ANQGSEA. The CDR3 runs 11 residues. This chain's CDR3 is CSVANSDTQYF. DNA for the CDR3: TGCAGCGTTGCGAACTCAGATACGCAGTATTTT.

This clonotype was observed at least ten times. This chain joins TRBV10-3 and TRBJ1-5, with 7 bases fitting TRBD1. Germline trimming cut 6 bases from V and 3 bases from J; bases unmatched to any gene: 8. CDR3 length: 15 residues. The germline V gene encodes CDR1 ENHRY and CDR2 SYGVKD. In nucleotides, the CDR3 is TGTGCCATCAGCCCGACAGGGAAAACCAATCAGCCCCAGCATTTT. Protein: CAISPTGKTNQPQHF.

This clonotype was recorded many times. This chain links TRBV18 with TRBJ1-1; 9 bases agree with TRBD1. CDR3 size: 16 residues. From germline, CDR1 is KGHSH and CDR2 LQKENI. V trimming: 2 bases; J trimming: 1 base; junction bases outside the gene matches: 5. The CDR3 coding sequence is TGTGCCAGCTCACCAACAGGGGGCAGAGCGAACACTGAAGCTTTCTTT. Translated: CASSPTGGRANTEAFF.

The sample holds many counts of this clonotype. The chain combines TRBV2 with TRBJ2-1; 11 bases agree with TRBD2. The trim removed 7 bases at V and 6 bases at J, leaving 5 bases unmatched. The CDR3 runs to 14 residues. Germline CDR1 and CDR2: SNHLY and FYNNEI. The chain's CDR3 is CASMTSGNRNEQFF. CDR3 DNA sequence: TGTGCCAGCATGACTAGCGGGAACCGCAATGAGCAGTTCTTC.

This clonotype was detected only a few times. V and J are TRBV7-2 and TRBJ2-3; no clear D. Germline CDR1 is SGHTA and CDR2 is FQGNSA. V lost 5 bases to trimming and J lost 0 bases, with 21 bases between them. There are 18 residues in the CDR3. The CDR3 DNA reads TGTGCCAGCAGCCTCCCCCTGGGCAGCAGCTTTAGCACAGATACGCAGTATTTT. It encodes CASSLPLGSSFSTDTQYF.

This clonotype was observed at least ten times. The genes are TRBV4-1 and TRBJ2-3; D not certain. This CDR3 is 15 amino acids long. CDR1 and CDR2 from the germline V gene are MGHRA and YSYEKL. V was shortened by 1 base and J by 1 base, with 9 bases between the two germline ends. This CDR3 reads CASSQVETGTDTQYF. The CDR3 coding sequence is TGCGCCAGCAGCCAAGTAGAAACCGGCACAGATACGCAGTATTTT.

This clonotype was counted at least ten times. The CDR3 DNA reads TGCAGTGCTATTGGACAGGGGGCCGAAAAACTGTTTTTT. It specifies CSAIGQGAEKLFF. The V gene is TRBV20-1, the J gene TRBJ1-4; TRBD1 aligns across 11 bases. The CDR3 is made up of 13 amino acids. V lost 4 bases, J lost 8 bases, and 3 bases stayed unmatched. The V gene's germline CDR1 is DFQATT and CDR2 SNEGSKA (reference sequence).

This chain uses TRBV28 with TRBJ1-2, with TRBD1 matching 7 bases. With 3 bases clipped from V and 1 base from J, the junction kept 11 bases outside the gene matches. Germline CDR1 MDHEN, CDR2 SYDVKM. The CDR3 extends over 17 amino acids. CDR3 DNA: TGTGCCAGCAGTTTGGCCAGGGGGGTGGTGGATAACTATGGCTACACCTTC. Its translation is CASSLARGVVDNYGYTF.

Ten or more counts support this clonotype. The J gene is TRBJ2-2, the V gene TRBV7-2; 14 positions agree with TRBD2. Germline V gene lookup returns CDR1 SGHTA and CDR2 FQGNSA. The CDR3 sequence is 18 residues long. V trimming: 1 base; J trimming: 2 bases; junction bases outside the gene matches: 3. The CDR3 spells CASSLGGTSGSNTGELFF. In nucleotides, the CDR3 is TGTGCCAGCAGCTTAGGTGGGACTAGCGGGAGTAACACCGGGGAGCTGTTTTTT. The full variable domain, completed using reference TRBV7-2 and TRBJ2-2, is GAGVSQSPSNKVTEKGKDVELRCDPISGHTALYWYRQSLGQGLEFLIYFQGNSAPDKSGLPSDRFSAERTGGSVSTLTIQRTQQEDSAVYLCASSLGGTSGSNTGELFFGEGSRLTVL.

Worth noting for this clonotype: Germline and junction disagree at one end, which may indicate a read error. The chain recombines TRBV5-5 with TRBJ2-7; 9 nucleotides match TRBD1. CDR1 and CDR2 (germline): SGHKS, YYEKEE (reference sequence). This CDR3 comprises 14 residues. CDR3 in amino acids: CVSKLLQGASEQYF. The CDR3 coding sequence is TGTGTCAGCAAACTGTTACAGGGGGCGAGTGAGCAGTACTTC.

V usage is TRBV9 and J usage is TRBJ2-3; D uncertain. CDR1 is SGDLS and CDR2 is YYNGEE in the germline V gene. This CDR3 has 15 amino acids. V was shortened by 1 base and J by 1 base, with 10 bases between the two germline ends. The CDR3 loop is CASSVSSLGTDTQYF. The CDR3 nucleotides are TGTGCCAGCAGCGTAAGCTCGCTGGGCACAGATACGCAGTATTTT.